These 28 T cell receptor beta chains were all obtained from the same sample, sequenced in a study of T cells in Graves' hyperthyroidism and ophthalmopathy. Researchers took RNA transcripts and amplified the TCR beta CDR3 regions from them. A first-round RT-PCR of the TCR CDR3 used the HTBI primer set. TCRdb re-derived calls from the multiplex PCR reads in MiXCR, one entry per CDR3 protein. This table has approximately 600,000 distinct CDR3 sequences, around 15% appearing once. The specimen was blood. The receptor source for this set is a woman aged 40 to 50 with Graves' ophthalmopathy.

This clonotype was recorded a few times. This chain joins TRBV20-1 and TRBJ2-5, with TRBD1 as a possible D gene (5 bases). Germline values: CDR1 DFQATT, CDR2 SNEGSKA (reference sequence). CDR3 length equals 11 residues. V was cut by 6 bases and J by 7 bases, with 12 bases left in between. CDR3 DNA sequence: TGCAGTGCCGGGCACCAGGGGACCCAGTACTTC. Its translation: CSAGHQGTQYF.

This clonotype was picked up many times. The chain recombines TRBV25-1 with TRBJ1-3, with D possibly being TRBD1 (6 bases). Germline V gene data show CDR1 as MGHDK and CDR2 as SYGVNS. The V and J ends lost 6 bases and 4 bases respectively, with 13 bases between them. The CDR3 runs 14 residues. The CDR3 region is CASRTLGHGNTIYF. The CDR3 nucleotides are TGTGCCAGCAGGACCCTGGGACACGGAAACACCATATATTTT. Full variable domain (rest looked up from reference TRBV25-1 and TRBJ1-3): EADIYQTPRYLVIGTGKKITLECSQTMGHDKMYWYQQDPGMELHLIHYSYGVNSTEKGDLSSESTVSRIRTEHFPLTLESARPSHTSQYLCASRTLGHGNTIYFGEGSWLTVV.

The sample holds many counts of this clonotype. This sequence joins TRBV12-3 or TRBV12-4 and TRBJ2-2; 7 bases are a match to TRBD1. This CDR3 has 14 amino acids. The trim removed 5 bases at V and 5 bases at J, leaving 5 bases unmatched. The CDR3 sequence: CASSQGVETGELFF. As DNA, the CDR3 is TGTGCCAGCAGTCAGGGGGTTGAAACCGGGGAGCTGTTTTTT.

This clonotype was recorded many times. The rearrangement links TRBV28 to TRBJ2-7; TRBD1 or TRBD2 may be the D gene (6 bases each). V lost 3 bases and J 4 bases, leaving 13 bases between the germline ends. The CDR3 sequence is 14 residues long. Germline values: CDR1 MDHEN, CDR2 SYDVKM. CDR3 region: CASSFRGTPYEQYF. The CDR3 DNA reads TGTGCCAGCAGTTTCCGCGGGACACCGTACGAGCAGTACTTC.

The table lists this clonotype with many counts. This chain uses TRBV2 with TRBJ2-7; TRBD2 is a possible D gene (5 bases). Looked up from germline, CDR1 is SNHLY and CDR2 is FYNNEI. This CDR3 comprises 13 residues. V lost 8 bases and J lost 6, with 17 bases in between. CDR3 protein: CASRQDLLGEQYF. In DNA form, the CDR3 reads TGTGCCAGCCGCCAGGACTTATTAGGCGAGCAGTACTTC.

V usage is TRBV29-1 and J usage is TRBJ2-2; D remains unclear. CDR1 is SQVTM, CDR2 ANQGSEA, per germline. V lost 4 bases and J 4 bases, leaving 19 bases between the germline ends. The CDR3 has 16 amino acids. This CDR3 reads CSVVFSRSWGTGELFF. The CDR3 DNA is TGCAGCGTTGTCTTCTCCCGGTCTTGGGGCACCGGGGAGCTGTTTTTT.

This clonotype was seen at least ten times. The genes are TRBV27 and TRBJ1-1; no definite D call. Germline values: CDR1 MNHEY, CDR2 SMNVEV (reference sequence). V was clipped by 5 bases and J by 6 bases, with 13 bases between them. The CDR3 extends over 13 amino acids. The CDR3 DNA reads as TGTGCCAGCAGTACCCCCGCAGGAGCTGAAGCTTTCTTT. As protein: CASSTPAGAEAFF.

This clonotype was counted at least ten times. The chain links TRBV30 to TRBJ1-2, with a tentative D call TRBD1 (5 bases). The germline V and J ends were trimmed by 5 bases and 2 bases, with 12 bases remaining between them. CDR3 size: 13 residues. Germline V gene lookup returns CDR1 GTSNPN and CDR2 SVGIG (reference sequence). CDR3 protein: CAWSRDGNYGYTF. CDR3 coding DNA: TGTGCCTGGTCTAGGGACGGAAACTATGGCTACACCTTC.

This chain's CDR3 is CASSIDGYEQYF. CDR3 coding DNA: TGTGCCAGTAGTATAGACGGGTACGAGCAGTACTTC. The chain has TRBV19 and TRBJ2-7; D not resolved. CDR1 and CDR2 (germline): LNHDA, SQIVND (reference sequence). V lost 0 bases and J 4 bases, leaving 4 bases between the germline ends. The CDR3 runs 12 residues. Filled out from reference TRBV19 and TRBJ2-7, the complete variable domain reads DGGITQSPKYLFRKEGQNVTLSCEQNLNHDAMYWYRQDPGQGLRLIYYSQIVNDFQKGDIAEGYSVSREKKESFPLTVTSAQKNPTAFYLCASSIDGYEQYFGPGTRLTVT.

V usage is TRBV5-1 and J usage is TRBJ2-5; D gene ambiguous. The CDR3 has 15 residues. V was shortened by 1 base and J by 1 base, with 11 bases between the two germline ends. Germline CDR1 SGHRS, CDR2 YFSETQ. The CDR3 protein is CASSLSGPTQETQYF. The CDR3 nucleotides are TGCGCCAGCAGCTTGTCGGGTCCCACCCAAGAGACCCAGTACTTC.

This clonotype has at least ten counts. The gene calls are TRBV12-3 or TRBV12-4 and TRBJ1-5; 10 bases line up with TRBD1. V lost 8 bases, J lost 4 bases, and 5 bases stayed unmatched. This CDR3 has 14 amino acids. The CDR3 DNA sequence: TGTGCCAGCGGATGGGACAGGGGAAATCAGCCCCAGCATTTT. This gives the protein CASGWDRGNQPQHF.

V usage is TRBV4-1 and J usage is TRBJ1-3; D may be TRBD1 (5 bases). Germline lookup yields CDR1 MGHRA and CDR2 YSYEKL. The CDR3 runs to 19 residues. V lost 1 base to trimming and J lost 3 bases, with 22 bases between them. The CDR3 reads CASSQVGAMGRSFGNTIYF. CDR3 nucleotide sequence: TGCGCCAGCAGCCAAGTCGGGGCCATGGGAAGGAGTTTTGGAAACACCATATATTTT.

This clonotype was picked up many times. The gene calls are TRBV19 and TRBJ1-1, with a possible D match to TRBD1 (6 bases). Trimming removed 6 bases at V and 4 bases at J, with 21 bases between. The V gene's germline CDR1 is LNHDA and CDR2 SQIVND (reference sequence). This CDR3 is 16 amino acids long. The CDR3, as DNA: TGTGCCAGTAGGACCGACGCGGGGGGCGGCAGCACTGAAGCTTTCTTT. Protein sequence: CASRTDAGGGSTEAFF.

This clonotype has ten or more counts. The genes are TRBV6-5 and TRBJ2-2; 7 positions match TRBD1. Germline V lookup: CDR1 MNHEY, CDR2 SVGAGI. This CDR3 has 15 residues. The V and J ends lost 4 bases and 3 bases, in that order; junction bases with no gene match: 5. CDR3 sequence reads: CASSFHRGDTGELFF. DNA for the CDR3: TGTGCCAGCAGTTTCCACAGGGGTGACACCGGGGAGCTGTTTTTT.

The chain joins TRBV5-1 to TRBJ2-5, with 9 bases aligning to TRBD1. V trimming: 3 bases; J trimming: 5 bases; junction bases outside the gene matches: 8. This CDR3 contains 15 residues. Per the germline V gene, CDR1 is SGHRS and CDR2 is YFSETQ. This CDR3 is CASSSGQGSRETQYF. The CDR3 coding sequence is TGCGCCAGCAGCTCCGGACAGGGGTCCAGGGAGACCCAGTACTTC.

There are many counts of this clonotype. The chain has TRBV11-2 and TRBJ2-2, with D unclear. The length of the CDR3 is 11 residues. Germline V gene lookup returns CDR1 SGHAT and CDR2 FQNNGV. V lost 1 base, J lost 9 bases, and 3 bases lay in between. CDR3 amino acids: CASSLARELFF. CDR3 DNA sequence: TGTGCCAGCAGCTTAGCACGGGAGCTGTTTTTT.

This clonotype was detected a few times. This rearrangement joins TRBV24-1 to TRBJ2-2, with TRBD1 matching 7 bases. V shed 4 bases and J 1 base; nucleotides not matched to a gene: 5. This CDR3 spans 16 amino acids. Germline-derived CDR1 and CDR2 are KGHDR and SFDVKD. The CDR3 DNA is TGTGCCACCAGTGACCGGACAGGACGGAACACCGGGGAGCTGTTTTTT. Protein: CATSDRTGRNTGELFF.

The V gene is TRBV6-1, the J gene TRBJ1-1, with a weak D call TRBD1 (6 bases). The CDR3 consists of 14 residues. V was cut by 3 bases and J by 5 bases, with 13 bases left in between. Per the germline V gene, CDR1 is MNHNS and CDR2 is SASEGT. The CDR3 loop reads CASSEAQGETEAFF. The CDR3 nucleotides read TGTGCCAGCAGTGAGGCACAGGGTGAGACTGAAGCTTTCTTT.

The sample holds many counts of this clonotype. V is TRBV5-1 and J is TRBJ2-7; 13 bases align to TRBD2. The CDR3 covers 16 residues. Germline CDR1 SGHRS, CDR2 YFSETQ. The ends lost 3 bases at V and 3 bases at J; junction bases unmatched: 6. CDR3 residues: CASSYYGLAGVYEQYF. The CDR3 DNA sequence: TGCGCCAGCAGCTACTACGGACTAGCGGGAGTCTACGAGCAGTACTTC.

This clonotype has a count of ten or more. The J gene is TRBJ2-7, the V gene TRBV12-3 or TRBV12-4; no reliable D call. The CDR3 consists of 14 residues. V lost 4 bases and J lost 0, with 10 bases in between. The CDR3 spells CASSYSFSSYEQYF. The DNA of the CDR3 is TGTGCCAGCAGTTATAGCTTTAGCTCCTACGAGCAGTACTTC.

V and J are TRBV6-2 or TRBV6-3 and TRBJ1-1; D uncertain. Deletions cut 10 bases from V and 2 bases from J, with 17 bases between. The CDR3 loop spans 14 amino acids. Germline CDR1 is MNHEY and CDR2 is SVGEGT. CDR3 region: CATVQSRANTEAFF. DNA of the CDR3: TGTGCCACCGTACAGAGTCGGGCAAACACTGAAGCTTTCTTT.

The sample holds many counts of this clonotype. The chain has TRBV30 and TRBJ2-5; D is uncertain. Germline V gene sequence: CDR1 GTSNPN, CDR2 SVGIG (reference sequence). This CDR3 has 13 amino acids. Trimming pared 3 bases from V and 5 bases from J, leaving 13 bases between. CDR3 nucleotides: TGTGCCTGGAGGGACCCCCCCAGGGAGACCCAGTACTTC. It translates to CAWRDPPRETQYF.

This clonotype was counted ten times or more. The chain uses TRBV6-5 and TRBJ1-1; maybe TRBD1 (6 bases). V dropped 2 bases and J dropped 5 bases, with 12 bases sitting between them. Germline assignment: CDR1 MNHEY and CDR2 SVGAGI. The CDR3 spans 14 residues. The CDR3 spells CASSYTRTDTEAFF. The CDR3, as DNA: TGTGCCAGCAGTTACACTAGGACAGATACTGAAGCTTTCTTT.

This clonotype was observed at least ten times. The chain combines TRBV19 with TRBJ1-1, with 10 bases that match TRBD1. Trimming removed 1 base from V and 6 bases from J; junction bases left unmatched: 5. Germline V CDR1 and CDR2: LNHDA, SQIVND (reference sequence). CDR3 length equals 15 residues. CDR3 protein: CASSIVAGTGAEAFF. The CDR3 coding sequence is TGTGCCAGTAGTATAGTGGCGGGGACAGGGGCTGAAGCTTTCTTT.

This clonotype was counted ten times or more. The chain joins TRBV10-3 to TRBJ1-1; D remains ambiguous. CDR1 is ENHRY and CDR2 is SYGVKD in the germline V gene. Trimming took 6 bases from V and 0 from J, leaving 8 bases between them. This CDR3 has 13 residues. The CDR3 region is CAIRGGLNTEAFF. CDR3 DNA: TGTGCCATCAGGGGCGGACTGAACACTGAAGCTTTCTTT.

DNA of the CDR3: TGTGCCAGCAGTTACTACGGGGGCGGTCAGCCCCAGCATTTT. As protein: CASSYYGGGQPQHF. The rearrangement links TRBV6-2 or TRBV6-3 to TRBJ1-5; D is perhaps TRBD1 (6 bases). The CDR3 has 14 amino acids. Germline lookup yields CDR1 MNHEY and CDR2 SVGEGT. Trimming shortened V by 1 base and J by 6 bases, and 10 bases separated the two germline ends.

This clonotype came up a few times. The chain has TRBV4-2 and TRBJ1-2, with a tentative D call TRBD1 (5 bases). The CDR3 runs to 16 residues. Trimming took 0 bases from V and 5 from J, leaving 16 bases between them. Germline V CDR1 and CDR2: LGHNA, YNFKEQ. For the CDR3, the DNA is TGTGCCAGCAGCCAAGAATCCGTCGGGGGTAGGTATGGCTACACCTTC. Translating gives CASSQESVGGRYGYTF.

This clonotype was detected ten times or more. The DNA for the CDR3 is TGTGCCAGCAGTTCTCGACAGATTGAAGCTTTCTTT. Amino acids: CASSSRQIEAFF. The V and J genes are TRBV28 and TRBJ1-1, with D possibly matching TRBD1 (5 bases). The CDR3 totals 12 residues. Germline CDR1 is MDHEN and CDR2 is SYDVKM. Trimming left V 4 bases short and J 7 bases short, with 10 bases between. Supplemented by reference TRBV28 and TRBJ1-1, the full variable domain reads DVKVTQSSRYLVKRTGEKVFLECVQDMDHENMFWYRQDPGLGLRLIYFSYDVKMKEKGDIPEGYSVSREKKERFSLILESASTNQTSMYLCASSSRQIEAFFGQGTRLTVV.